The 10 T cell receptor beta chains listed next were all sequenced from one sample in a study of T-cell memory formation after mild COVID-19. One entry per CDR3 protein results from TCRdb running MiXCR on the 5' RACE reads. Of a few hundred thousand distinct CDR3 sequences listed, 14% are singletons. The material sequenced was PBMCs or a T cell subset sorted from them (not recorded which). These TCRs come from a man between 18 and 29 years old who had mild COVID-19 (a few samples of this study predate the infection). Cell type and time point are not known.

This clonotype appeared many times. The chain carries TRBV20-1 and TRBJ2-1; D tentatively reads TRBD1 or TRBD2 (6 bases each). Trimming pared 6 bases from V and 5 bases from J, leaving 20 bases between. Germline V CDR1 and CDR2: DFQATT, SNEGSKA (reference sequence). The length of the CDR3 is 15 residues. This chain's CDR3 is CSALPGGGVDNEQFF. The CDR3 region has the DNA TGCAGTGCCCTTCCCGGGGGCGGGGTAGACAATGAGCAGTTCTTC.

CDR3 protein: CASFYPTGTTGSKTQYF. The CDR3, as DNA: TGTGCCAGCTTTTACCCCACCGGGACAACGGGAAGTAAGACCCAGTACTTC. J is TRBJ2-5 and V is TRBV6-7, with D possibly matching TRBD1 (6 bases). TRBV6-7 is treated as an ORF (open reading frame) with a function not yet certain. This CDR3 region has 17 residues. Between the trimmed V and J ends, which lost 8 bases and 6 bases, there was a span of 28 bases.

Ten or more counts support this clonotype. The chain uses TRBV5-1 and TRBJ2-7; D may correspond to TRBD1 or TRBD2 (7 bases each). CDR1 is SGHRS and CDR2 is YFSETQ in the germline V gene. V lost 4 bases and J 3 bases, leaving 14 bases between the germline ends. The CDR3 loop spans 14 amino acids. Written as DNA, the CDR3 is TGCGCCAGCAGCGTTCAGGGGGGGCACTACGAGCAGTACGTC. Translating it yields CASSVQGGHYEQYV.

Ten or more counts support this clonotype. The chain uses TRBV5-5 and TRBJ2-2; a weak D match, TRBD1 (5 bases). CDR3 length equals 17 residues. V was trimmed by 4 bases and J by 0 bases, leaving 16 bases between them. CDR1 and CDR2 (germline): SGHKS, YYEKEE (reference sequence). CDR3 nucleotides: TGTGCCAGCAGCCCAGGCCGTGGACACCCGAACACCGGGGAGCTGTTTTTT. It specifies CASSPGRGHPNTGELFF.

V gene TRBV7-2 combines with J gene TRBJ2-3; no definite D call. Trimming took off 5 bases at V and 4 bases at J, with 22 bases between the two ends. The CDR3 totals 17 residues. CDR1 and CDR2 from the germline V gene are SGHTA and FQGNSA. CDR3 amino acids: CASSPWAQLASSDTQYF. CDR3 coding DNA: TGTGCCAGCAGCCCATGGGCCCAGCTCGCGTCGTCAGATACGCAGTATTTT.

Ten or more counts support this clonotype. The chain combines TRBV12-3 or TRBV12-4 with TRBJ1-1; a weak D match, TRBD1 (6 bases). V was trimmed by 6 bases and J by 4 bases, leaving 9 bases between them. CDR3 length equals 12 residues. CDR3 nucleotides: TGTGCCAGCAGACAGGGTATCACTGAAGCTTTCTTT. Translating it yields CASRQGITEAFF.

The V and J genes are TRBV4-3 and TRBJ1-2; D unresolved. The CDR3 consists of 15 residues. Looked up from germline, CDR1 is LGHNA and CDR2 is YSLEER. V was clipped by 0 bases and J by 8 bases, with 16 bases between them. This CDR3 is CASSQDTWGSRGYTF. Here the CDR3 DNA reads TGCGCCAGCAGCCAAGATACGTGGGGATCTCGGGGCTACACCTTC.

The chain links TRBV6-6 to TRBJ1-3; D is undetermined. The V gene's germline CDR1 is MNHNY and CDR2 SVGAGI (reference sequence). Trimming removed 2 bases at V and 4 bases at J, with 9 bases between. The CDR3 is 14 residues long. The CDR3 coding sequence is TGTGCCAGCAGTTACGGGGAGTCCGGAAACACCATATATTTT. It codes for CASSYGESGNTIYF.

The chain is built from TRBV29-1 and TRBJ2-7, with a weak D call TRBD2 (5 bases). From germline, CDR1 is SQVTM and CDR2 ANQGSEA. The CDR3 contains 11 residues. V dropped 5 bases and J dropped 6 bases, with 11 bases sitting between them. The CDR3 spells CSVRRDREQYF. CDR3 coding DNA: TGCAGCGTTCGACGGGATCGCGAGCAGTACTTC.

The V gene is TRBV7-9, the J gene TRBJ2-7; 7 nucleotides line up with TRBD1. V shed 5 bases, J shed 1 base, and the junction held 14 bases outside the gene matches. Germline CDR1 reads SEHNR; CDR2 reads FQNEAQ (reference sequence). CDR3 length: 17 residues. The CDR3 region is CASSLTGTVKVSYEQYF. In DNA, the CDR3 is TGTGCCAGCAGCCTGACGGGGACAGTCAAAGTATCCTACGAGCAGTACTTC.